This T cell receptor (beta chain) was identified in a study of T cells in tuberculosis. Trimming stripped 3 bases from V and 7 bases from J, with 13 bases between. This CDR3 contains 15 residues. The germline V gene encodes CDR1 SGHTA and CDR2 FQGTGA. Data came from immunoSEQ multiplex PCR; TCRdb stores just in-frame clones and leaves some out. The table lists about 41,000 clones, 95% of them singletons. This receptor was obtained from a donor aged 10 to 29 with latent tuberculosis or without tuberculosis infection. The sequenced material came from PBMCs. The chain is built from TRBV7-3 and TRBJ1-6, with D perhaps TRBD1 (6 bases). CDR3 sequence (DNA): TGTGCCAGCAGCTTTCAGGGACATTTAAATTCACCCCTCCACTTT. Protein sequence: CASSFQGHLNSPLHF.